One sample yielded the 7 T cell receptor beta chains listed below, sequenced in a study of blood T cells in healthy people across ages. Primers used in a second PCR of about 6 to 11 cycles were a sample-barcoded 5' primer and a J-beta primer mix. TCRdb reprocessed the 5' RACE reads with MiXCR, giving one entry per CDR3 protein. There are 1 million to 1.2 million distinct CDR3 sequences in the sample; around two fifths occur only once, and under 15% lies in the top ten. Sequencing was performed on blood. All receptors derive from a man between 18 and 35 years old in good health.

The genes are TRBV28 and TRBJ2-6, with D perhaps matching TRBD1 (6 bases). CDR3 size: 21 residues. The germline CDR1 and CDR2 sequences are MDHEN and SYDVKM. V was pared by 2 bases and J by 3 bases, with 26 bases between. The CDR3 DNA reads TGTGCCAGCAGTTTAAGGCTGTCCCCACGGACAGAAAATAGTGGGGCCAACGTCCTGACTTTC. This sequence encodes CASSLRLSPRTENSGANVLTF.

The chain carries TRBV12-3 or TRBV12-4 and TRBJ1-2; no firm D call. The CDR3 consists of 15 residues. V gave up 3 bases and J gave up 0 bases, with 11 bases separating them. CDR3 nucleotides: TGTGCCAGCAGTTTCTCGGCAGCCACTAACTATGGCTACACCTTC. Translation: CASSFSAATNYGYTF.

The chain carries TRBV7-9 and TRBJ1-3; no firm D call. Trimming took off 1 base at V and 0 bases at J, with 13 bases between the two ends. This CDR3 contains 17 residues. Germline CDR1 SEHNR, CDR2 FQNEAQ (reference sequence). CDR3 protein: CASSLGGLARSGNTIYF. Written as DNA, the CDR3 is TGTGCCAGCAGCTTAGGAGGACTGGCTCGCTCTGGAAACACCATATATTTT.

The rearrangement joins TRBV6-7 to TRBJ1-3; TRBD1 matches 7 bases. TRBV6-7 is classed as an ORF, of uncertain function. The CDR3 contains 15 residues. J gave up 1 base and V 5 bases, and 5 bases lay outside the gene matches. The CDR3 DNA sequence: TGTGCCAGCAGTGCACAGGGGAAGTCTGGAAACACCATATATTTT. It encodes CASSAQGKSGNTIYF.

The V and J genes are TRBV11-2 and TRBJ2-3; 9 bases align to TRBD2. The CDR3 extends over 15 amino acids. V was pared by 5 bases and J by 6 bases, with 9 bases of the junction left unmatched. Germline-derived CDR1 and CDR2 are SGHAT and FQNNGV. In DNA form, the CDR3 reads TGTGCCAGCAGCCTGGGACTAGCCCAGCTGGATACGCAGTATTTT. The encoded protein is CASSLGLAQLDTQYF.

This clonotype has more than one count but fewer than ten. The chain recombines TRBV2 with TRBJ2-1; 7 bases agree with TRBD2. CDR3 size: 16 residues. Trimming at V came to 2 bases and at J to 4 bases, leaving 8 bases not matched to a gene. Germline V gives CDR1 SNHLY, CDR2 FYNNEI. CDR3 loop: CASSETGGTLYNEQFF. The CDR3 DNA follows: TGTGCCAGCAGTGAAACCGGGGGGACCCTTTACAATGAGCAGTTCTTC. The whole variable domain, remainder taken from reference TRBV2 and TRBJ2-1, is EPEVTQTPSHQVTQMGQEVILRCVPISNHLYFYWYRQILGQKVEFLVSFYNNEISEKSEIFDDQFSVERPDGSNFTLKIRSTKLEDSAMYFCASSETGGTLYNEQFFGPGTRLTVL.

The CDR3 DNA follows: TGTGCCAGCAGCTTAGATGGGACCGCTAGGACCCAGTACTTC. Amino acids: CASSLDGTARTQYF. This chain connects TRBV7-2 to TRBJ2-5; D may be TRBD1 or TRBD2 (5 bases each). CDR3 length equals 14 residues. Germline V gene sequence: CDR1 SGHTA, CDR2 FQGNSA. V shed 1 base and J shed 7 bases, with 13 bases lying between them.